This T cell receptor beta chain was recovered during a study of regulatory T cells in long-lasting Graves disease (dated by TCRdb to the early 2020s). For the study in its entirety: To count as having persistent Graves' disease, a patient had to have received antithyroid drug treatment for over 5 years with TSH receptor autoantibodies remaining persistently positive. This study used TCR sequencing and RNA sequencing of peripheral blood to compare persistent Graves' disease patients against newly diagnosed Graves' disease patients. The study was conducted in China and was registered as a clinical trial. A total of approximately 35 samples were covered by TCR sequencing, comprising some 13 persistent and about 20 newly diagnosed Graves' disease patients. Persistent Graves' disease patients in the clinical cohort had taken antithyroid drugs for 9.5 to 13 years on average.

Interpreted using the paper, the time point label stands for: persistent/refractory GD, antithyroid drugs over 5 years with positive TRAb. For both TCR sequencing and RNA sequencing, RNA was extracted from PBMCs using TRIzol. The diagnosis of Graves' disease followed American Thyroid Association guidelines. Recruitment of patients was carried out at an endocrinology department in Xi'an, China. From each patient, approximately 9 milliliters of peripheral blood was collected into an EDTA anticoagulant tube. Ficoll Paque Plus density gradient separation was used to isolate PBMCs, and no further T cell sorting was done. An Agilent 2100 Bioanalyzer and agarose gel were used to check RNA quality, and a NanoDrop 2000 was used to measure RNA concentration. From the cysteine up to the phenylalanine, the CDR3 has a length of 17 residues. Kept here is only the CDR3 DNA, which spans 51 bases and is read in frame from base 1. Germline trimming amounts to 3 bases on V and 7 bases on J, with 6 as the count of junction bases outside the gene matches.

Findings and caveats that apply to the study as a whole: TRBV28, TRBJ1-2 and TRBJ2-5 were preferentially used in persistent disease, while TRBV20-1 and TRBJ2-1 were favored in newly diagnosed disease. Sequencing and analysis were limited to the TCR beta chain. Persistent patients shared more public clonotypes among themselves (around 3,000) than newly diagnosed patients did (approximately 870). Compared with newly diagnosed patients, persistent Graves' disease patients had lower TCR Shannon entropy and fewer highly expanded clones, which suggests clonal expansion. The authors noted that the small sample size was a limitation that may lower accuracy. Peripheral blood alone was examined, since thyroid tissue, which constituted the primary lesion, could not be accessed.

This clonotype was counted only a few times. Its antigen target is currently unknown. Base quality data are lacking; no much larger clone is found one base away. Library generation was performed with multiplex PCR. The sequencer listed for this sample is Illumina HiSeq 4000. To build TCR beta libraries, CDR3 regions were amplified by Arm-PCR using iRepertoire HTBI primers. Gel purification was performed on PCR products prior to sequencing. In the paper's pipeline: Gene usage analysis of CDR3 amino acid clonotypes relied on the 60 to 65 TRBV and 14 TRBJ segments identified across samples. COPE and FqMerger were used to merge filtered high-quality paired reads into contigs. BLAST was used to align contigs to IMGT TRBV, TRBD and TRBJ reference genes, with CDR3 defined following IMGT. Any clonotype with a frequency above 0.1% was classified as a highly expanded clone. Shannon entropy was used to measure repertoire diversity, and the Gini coefficient was used to measure V-J evenness. A clonotype was considered public if more than one individual shared it. TCRdb took the public reads, trimmed them with fastp at Q25, ran MiXCR for clone calling and kept in-frame beta chains. Entries that share a CDR3 protein sequence are merged under the most common genes and DNA. What appears here as the V and J calls and clone size reflects TCRdb's work, not the paper's. Counted in this sample were about 470,000 distinct CDR3 sequences; 20% to 25% of them appeared once. In total, the top ten clones hold 7% to 9% of the sample.

The source of this sequence is a female donor with Graves disease. The receptor chain draws on TRBV12-3 or TRBV12-4 and TRBJ2-1, with 16 junctional bases fitting TRBD2. Sequences were derived from peripheral blood mononuclear cells (PBMCs), sampled when the disease was refractory, from a patient treated with antithyroid drugs. CDR3 sequence: CASSLGTSGRAWNEQFF. The base sequence is TGTGCCAGCAGTTTGGGGACTAGCGGGAGGGCGTGGAATGAGCAGTTCTTC.